This TCR beta chain was sequenced for a study of blood T cell repertoires in COVID-19. Turning to the study itself: The United States, Italy and Spain were the sources of the acute and convalescent COVID-19 samples. Sources were T cells, B-cell-depleted T cells, or PBMCs; the material itself was cDNA or gDNA.

The sample holds a few counts of this clone. As processed by the authors: Estimates of nucleated cell counts were drawn from the amplification of reference gene primers. Produced via immunoSEQ multiplex PCR; TCRdb's table is partial and in-frame only. D and trimming were read from the DNA, whereas the V and J calls and clone size are those reported in that table. The sample has approximately 270,000 clones, approximately 85% seen once. V lost 1 base and J lost 8, with 12 bases in between. Germline V gene data show CDR1 as LGHNA and CDR2 as YSLEER. This CDR3 region has 15 residues. The Seattle patients, enrolled during active infection, were followed longitudinally.

The chain is built from TRBV4-3 and TRBJ1-6; D is uncertain. The sequence was obtained from a human donor with COVID-19, enrolled during active disease. The donor label of this sample is uncertain. The source material was peripheral blood. In nucleotides, the CDR3 is TGCGCCAGCAGCCAAGGCACCTCGGAGCATTCACCCCTCCACTTT. This gives the protein CASSQGTSEHSPLHF.